The 23 T cell receptor beta chains given below trace back to one sample, sequenced in a study of blood T cell repertoires in COVID-19. Some clones are missing from TCRdb's copy, which holds only in-frame ones; the method was immunoSEQ multiplex PCR. Of some 200,000 clones in the sample, roughly four fifths were seen once. The source material was peripheral blood. These receptors came from an elderly woman with COVID-19, enrolled during active disease.

The V call is TRBV2, the J call TRBJ1-1; D may be TRBD1 (6 bases). V gave up 8 bases and J gave up 1 base, with 14 bases separating them. Per the germline V gene, CDR1 is SNHLY and CDR2 is FYNNEI. There are 14 residues in the CDR3. The CDR3 sequence: CASLLQGRNTEAFF. The CDR3, as DNA: TGTGCCAGCCTCCTACAGGGACGGAACACTGAAGCTTTCTTT.

This clone was detected a few times. The chain recombines TRBV7-8 with TRBJ1-1; D is undetermined. Germline-derived CDR1 and CDR2 are SGHVS and FQNEAQ. The V end lost 5 bases, the J end lost 0 bases, and 16 bases lay between the germline ends. This CDR3 contains 16 residues. The DNA of the CDR3 is TGTGCCAGCAGCGCCCGGTCGGGGTCAATGAACACTGAAGCTTTCTTT. Residues: CASSARSGSMNTEAFF.

The chain uses TRBV5-8 and TRBJ1-3; TRBD1 matches 8 bases. Germline values: CDR1 SGHTS, CDR2 YDEGEE. V shed 2 bases, J shed 2 bases, and the junction held 0 bases outside the gene matches. The CDR3 totals 14 residues. The CDR3 spells CASSFRGPGNTIYF. The CDR3 DNA reads TGTGCCAGCAGCTTCAGGGGGCCTGGAAACACCATATATTTT.

The rearrangement joins TRBV6-5 to TRBJ1-2; TRBD1 is a possible D gene (6 bases). The CDR3 extends over 15 amino acids. Per germline, CDR1 MNHEY and CDR2 SVGAGI. V lost 5 bases to trimming and J lost 6 bases, with 19 bases between them. CDR3 nucleotide sequence: TGTGCCAGCAGTCTTGGGGGGGGGCCCGCTAATGGCTACACCTTC. Translation: CASSLGGGPANGYTF.

In this sample, this clone turned up a few times. J is TRBJ1-4 and V is TRBV12-2; the table names TRBD1, a call not compared with the DNA. TRBV12-2 is shown as a pseudogene. The CDR3 sequence is 14 residues long. The CDR3 bases are TGTGCAAGTCGCCCCGACAGCTCTAATGAAAAACTGTTTTTT. It translates to CASRPDSSNEKLFF.

V and J are TRBV7-9 and TRBJ1-4; D remains ambiguous. V was trimmed by 4 bases and J by 0 bases, leaving 9 bases between them. The germline CDR1 and CDR2 sequences are SEHNR and FQNEAQ (reference sequence). This CDR3 is built from 15 residues. CDR3: CASSSPGATNEKLFF. CDR3 nucleotides: TGTGCCAGCAGCTCCCCCGGTGCAACTAATGAAAAACTGTTTTTT.

This clone was seen more than once but under ten times. The genes are TRBV29-1 and TRBJ2-3; D is unresolved. This CDR3 is built from 11 residues. Between the trimmed V and J ends, which lost 5 bases and 6 bases, there was a span of 9 bases. Per germline, CDR1 SQVTM and CDR2 ANQGSEA. The CDR3 loop is CSVLPVDTQYF. The CDR3 DNA reads as TGCAGCGTTCTACCCGTGGATACGCAGTATTTT.

J is TRBJ1-6 and V is TRBV2; D unclear. This CDR3 has 13 residues. The germline V gene encodes CDR1 SNHLY and CDR2 FYNNEI. Trimming removed 9 bases from V and 7 bases from J, with 13 bases in between. CDR3 region: CARGPGRNSPLHF. CDR3 coding DNA: TGTGCCAGAGGTCCGGGGAGGAATTCACCCCTCCACTTT.

The J gene is TRBJ2-1, the V gene TRBV28; tentatively, D is TRBD1 (6 bases). The CDR3 loop spans 14 amino acids. With 8 bases removed from V and 8 bases from J, the gap between germline ends came to 19 bases. Germline values: CDR1 MDHEN, CDR2 SYDVKM. This chain's CDR3 is CASLDTRGGYEQFF. The CDR3 bases are TGTGCCAGCCTAGACACCCGTGGGGGCTATGAGCAGTTCTTC.

CDR3 nucleotide sequence: TGTGCCAGCACCCCAGGGGCGGTGGGAACCTACGAGCAGTACTTC. This gives the protein CASTPGAVGTYEQYF. The rearrangement joins TRBV6-5 to TRBJ2-7; a possible D gene is TRBD1 (6 bases). The V gene's germline CDR1 is MNHEY and CDR2 SVGAGI. The germline V and J ends were trimmed by 7 bases and 2 bases, with 18 bases remaining between them. The CDR3 length is 15 residues.

Of note for this clone: The sample contains more than one DNA sequence encoding this CDR3. The chain joins TRBV3-1 (or the pseudogene TRBV3-2) to TRBJ1-5; unclear D gene. V dropped 2 bases and J dropped 1 base, with 9 bases sitting between them. Germline loops: CDR1 LGHDT, CDR2 YNNKEL (reference sequence). This CDR3 is 15 amino acids long. The chain's CDR3 is CASSQTRGSNQPQHF. In DNA form, the CDR3 reads TGTGCCAGCAGCCAAACGCGAGGGAGCAATCAGCCCCAGCATTTT.

The genes are TRBV2 and TRBJ1-1; D may be TRBD1 (6 bases). The CDR3 runs 14 residues. The V and J ends lost 6 bases and 0 bases respectively, with 11 bases between them. The germline V gene encodes CDR1 SNHLY and CDR2 FYNNEI. The CDR3 sequence is CASRTRGMNTEAFF. The CDR3 nucleotides read TGTGCCAGCAGGACCAGGGGCATGAACACTGAAGCTTTCTTT.

This clone was counted a single time. This chain joins TRBV27 and TRBJ2-5; D is unclear. This CDR3 spans 12 amino acids. Germline V gives CDR1 MNHEY, CDR2 SMNVEV (reference sequence). Trimming removed 3 bases at V and 5 bases at J, with 7 bases between. The CDR3, as DNA: TGTGCCAGCAGTTTTTTCGGGGAGACCCAGTACTTC. Protein product: CASSFFGETQYF.

This chain joins TRBV2 and TRBJ2-7; 8 nucleotides agree with TRBD1. The CDR3 runs 13 residues. Losses at the gene ends were 11 bases for V and 6 bases for J; bases not matched to a gene: 12. In germline, CDR1 is SNHLY, CDR2 FYNNEI. The CDR3: CAGGIQGAGEQYF. DNA of the CDR3: TGTGCCGGGGGGATCCAGGGGGCTGGCGAGCAGTACTTC.

This clone has at least ten counts. The chain recombines TRBV3-1 (or the pseudogene TRBV3-2) with TRBJ2-5; 9 positions match TRBD2. The germline CDR1 and CDR2 sequences are LGHDT and YNNKEL (reference sequence). There are 15 residues in the CDR3. V shed 7 bases, J shed 5 bases, and the junction held 11 bases outside the gene matches. The DNA for the CDR3 is TGTGCCAGCACCTCCAGAGGGGGACTAGCTGAGACCCAGTACTTC. Translation: CASTSRGGLAETQYF.

The chain employs TRBV6-4 and TRBJ1-1, with TRBD1 identical over 10 bases. V shed 4 bases, J shed 9 bases, and the junction held 5 bases outside the gene matches. CDR1 MRHNA and CDR2 SNTAGT come from the germline V gene. The CDR3 loop spans 13 amino acids. CDR3 in amino acids: CASSADRGQQAFF. For the CDR3, the DNA is TGTGCCAGCAGTGCCGACAGGGGGCAACAAGCTTTCTTT.

This clone was seen a handful of times. The chain has TRBV7-8 and TRBJ2-5; TRBD2 agrees at 8 bases. The V segment lost 6 bases and the J segment 10 bases; nucleotides outside the gene matches: 16. This CDR3 has 15 residues. Per the germline V gene, CDR1 is SGHVS and CDR2 is FQNEAQ. CDR3 bases: TGTGCCAGCAGTACGGTGCCGTCCCTCGGGGGGGACCAGTACTTC. This codes for CASSTVPSLGGDQYF.

The chain uses TRBV6-1 and TRBJ1-5; TRBD1 aligns across 7 bases. Germline assignment: CDR1 MNHNS and CDR2 SASEGT. The V and J ends lost 2 bases and 7 bases, in that order; junction bases with no gene match: 2. The CDR3 extends over 13 amino acids. CDR3 sequence: CASSESGGQPQHF. CDR3 bases: TGTGCCAGCAGTGAATCAGGGGGACAGCCCCAGCATTTT.

This sequence joins TRBV5-1 and TRBJ1-4; TRBD1 matches 7 bases. The V gene's germline CDR1 is SGHRS and CDR2 YFSETQ. The CDR3 has 13 residues. Germline trimming cut 2 bases from V and 7 bases from J; bases unmatched to any gene: 2. The CDR3 reads CASSLGGSEKLFF. Written as DNA, the CDR3 is TGCGCCAGCAGCTTAGGGGGCAGTGAAAAACTGTTTTTT.

The chain recombines TRBV18 with TRBJ1-1, with 7 bases fitting TRBD1. The V segment lost 6 bases and the J segment 4 bases; nucleotides outside the gene matches: 14. Germline V lookup: CDR1 KGHSH, CDR2 LQKENI. The CDR3 is 16 residues long. CDR3 residues: CASSSAAETGTTEAFF. In DNA, the CDR3 is TGTGCCAGCTCCTCCGCTGCCGAGACAGGGACCACTGAAGCTTTCTTT.

This rearrangement joins TRBV4-1 to TRBJ2-3, with 7 bases identical to TRBD1. Germline V lookup: CDR1 MGHRA, CDR2 YSYEKL. V shed 3 bases and J 2 bases; nucleotides not matched to a gene: 8. This CDR3 comprises 16 residues. The CDR3 DNA follows: TGCGCCAGCAGCCATGCGCAGGGGGATTACACAGATACGCAGTATTTT. It specifies CASSHAQGDYTDTQYF.

The table lists this clone with a count of one. V usage is TRBV4-2 and J usage is TRBJ2-3, with 10 bases fitting TRBD2. CDR1 is LGHNA, CDR2 YNFKEQ, per germline. V lost 4 bases to trimming and J lost 2 bases; unmatched junction nucleotides: 6. The CDR3 runs 16 residues. Here the CDR3 reads CASSRGAGGTTDTQYF. The CDR3, as DNA: TGTGCCAGCAGCCGTGGAGCGGGGGGGACCACAGATACGCAGTATTTT.

V gene TRBV5-4 combines with J gene TRBJ2-3; 11 nucleotides agree with TRBD2. The junction had 4 bases not matched to a gene; V was cut back by 1 base and J by 0 bases. Germline V CDR1 and CDR2: SGHNT, YYREEE (reference sequence). This CDR3 is built from 17 residues. In DNA, the CDR3 is TGTGCCAGCAGCTTGTTACTAGCGGGGGCGAGCACAGATACGCAGTATTTT. This encodes CASSLLLAGASTDTQYF.